This T cell receptor beta chain was sequenced during a study of blood T cells in healthy people across ages. Combining a sample-barcoded 5' primer with a J-beta primer mix, a second PCR ran for roughly 6 to 12 cycles. Carrying 12 random nucleotides, a template-switch adaptor labeled each individual cDNA molecule. TCRdb ran MiXCR on the 5' RACE reads and lists one entry per CDR3 protein. The sample has some 1.5 million distinct CDR3 sequences; over 25% are singletons. V lost 4 bases, J lost 4 bases, and 8 bases lay in between. The CDR3 sequence is 13 residues long. Per the germline V gene, CDR1 is LNHDA and CDR2 is SQIVND (reference sequence).

The sequence was obtained from a woman in her thirties in good health. The sample taken for sequencing was blood. The chain carries TRBV19 and TRBJ2-1; the D is unclear. In DNA, the CDR3 is TGTGCCAGTAGTAGCACTCGGTACAATGAGCAGTTCTTC. It is translated as CASSSTRYNEQFF.